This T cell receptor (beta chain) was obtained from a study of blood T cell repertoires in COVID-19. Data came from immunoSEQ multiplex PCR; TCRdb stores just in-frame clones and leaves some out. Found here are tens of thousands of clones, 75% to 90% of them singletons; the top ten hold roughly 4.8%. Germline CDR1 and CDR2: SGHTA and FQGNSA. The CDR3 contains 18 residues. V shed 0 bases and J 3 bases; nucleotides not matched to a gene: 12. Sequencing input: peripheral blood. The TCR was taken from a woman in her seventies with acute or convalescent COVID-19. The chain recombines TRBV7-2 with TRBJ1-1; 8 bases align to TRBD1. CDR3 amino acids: CASSLAAGTGRWHTEAFF. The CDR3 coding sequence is TGTGCCAGCAGCTTAGCTGCCGGGACAGGAAGGTGGCACACTGAAGCTTTCTTT.